This T cell receptor (beta chain) came from a study of blood T cells in healthy people across ages. This clonotype has a count of ten or more. Losses at the gene ends were 6 bases for V and 4 bases for J; bases not matched to a gene: 20. Germline-derived CDR1 and CDR2 are MNHEY and SVGEGT. CDR3 length equals 20 residues. Together with a sample-barcoded 5' primer, a J-beta primer mix was included in a second PCR lasting about 7 to 11 cycles. In TCRdb, the 5' RACE reads were re-called with MiXCR into one record per CDR3 protein. The repertoire includes roughly 1.5 million distinct CDR3 sequences, about 42% of them detected once, and roughly 3.7% sits in the top ten.

Specimen: blood. The chain joins TRBV6-2 or TRBV6-3 to TRBJ2-3, with 12 nucleotides matching TRBD2. The origin of this receptor is a woman aged 18 to 35 in good health. CDR3 protein: CASSTRPGLAGEGGPDTQYF. The CDR3 DNA reads as TGTGCCAGCAGCACTCGCCCGGGACTAGCGGGTGAAGGGGGGCCAGATACGCAGTATTTT.